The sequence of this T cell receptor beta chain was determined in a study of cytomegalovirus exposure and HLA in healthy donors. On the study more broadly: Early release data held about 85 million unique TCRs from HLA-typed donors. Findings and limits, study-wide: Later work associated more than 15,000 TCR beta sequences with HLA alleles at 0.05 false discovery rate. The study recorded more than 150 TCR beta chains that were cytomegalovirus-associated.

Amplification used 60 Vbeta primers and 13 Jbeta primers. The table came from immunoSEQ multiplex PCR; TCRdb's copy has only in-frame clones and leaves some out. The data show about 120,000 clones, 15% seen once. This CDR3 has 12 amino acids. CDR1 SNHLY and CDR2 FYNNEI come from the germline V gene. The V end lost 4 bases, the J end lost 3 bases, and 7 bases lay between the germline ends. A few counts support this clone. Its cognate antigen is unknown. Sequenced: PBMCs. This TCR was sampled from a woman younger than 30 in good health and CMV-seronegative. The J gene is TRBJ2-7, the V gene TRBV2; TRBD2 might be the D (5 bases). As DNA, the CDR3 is TGTGCCAGCAGTGGGGCGGGCTACGAGCAGTACTTC. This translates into CASSGAGYEQYF.